This T cell receptor (beta chain) was captured in a study of blood T cell repertoires in COVID-19. Study-wide context: Researchers got acute and convalescent COVID-19 samples from the United States, Italy and Spain.

Authors' data handling: Reference gene primers were amplified, and this amplification served to estimate nucleated cell counts. Assay used: immunoSEQ multiplex PCR; TCRdb lists only in-frame clones, some missing. For V, J and clone size, that table is used; D and trimming come from the DNA. The sample holds some 200,000 clones, around 85% seen once. CDR1 is SEHNR and CDR2 is FQNEAQ in the germline V gene (reference sequence). The V gene end was trimmed by 5 bases and the J gene end by 5 bases; junction bases not matched to a gene: 5. The CDR3 has 14 amino acids. The source material was PBMCs or T cells enriched from blood (not recorded which). V is TRBV7-9 and J is TRBJ1-2; 10 nucleotides agree with TRBD1. The receptor was derived from a woman in her 40s with acute COVID-19. This CDR3 is CASSVLGQGYGYTF. CDR3 coding DNA: TGTGCCAGCAGCGTATTGGGACAGGGGTATGGCTACACCTTC.